The rows below give T cell receptor beta chains drawn from one sample of a study of blood T cell repertoires in COVID-19. Profiling relied on immunoSEQ multiplex PCR, and the TCRdb table lists in-frame clones only, not all of them. Among some 260,000 clones listed, around 88% were seen once. The material sequenced was peripheral blood. The source is a woman in her twenties or thirties with COVID-19, enrolled during active disease. CDR3s include the opening cysteine and the closing phenylalanine or tryptophan. Each record gives: V gene, CDR3 protein.

V gene: TRBV5-8
CDR3 protein: CASSLAFAWGDDNSPLHF

V gene: TRBV30
CDR3 protein: CAWVLAGELFF

V gene: TRBV6-2/TRBV6-3
CDR3 protein: CASSWGREESRDEQFF

V gene: TRBV6-2/TRBV6-3
CDR3 protein: CASSYLRQNNVLTF

V gene: TRBV19
CDR3 protein: CASSRGWTGPNYGYTF

V gene: TRBV5-1
CDR3 protein: CASSEQGALYNEQFF

V gene: TRBV6-5
CDR3 protein: CASRLTVTTNEKLFF

V gene: TRBV11-3
CDR3 protein: CASSLTAGPNNEQFF

V gene: TRBV7-6
CDR3 protein: CASSRYRAANEKLFF

V gene: TRBV5-5
CDR3 protein: CASSLRPGGTSSYEQYF

V gene: TRBV6-1
CDR3 protein: CASSEAHRSSYEQYF

V gene: TRBV7-2
CDR3 protein: CASSLGGGPQETQYF

V gene: TRBV6-2/TRBV6-3
CDR3 protein: CASSYSPSGGVYNEQFF

V gene: TRBV7-9
CDR3 protein: CASTVPGGDEQFF

V gene: TRBV6-5
CDR3 protein: CASRTSGGAGETQYF

V gene: TRBV10-1
CDR3 protein: CASSEGSLPYNEQFF

V gene: TRBV19
CDR3 protein: CASSMRTAIYEQYF

V gene: TRBV5-1
CDR3 protein: CASSLAPGEGQPQHF

V gene: TRBV27
CDR3 protein: CASSSQFSPLHF

V gene: TRBV10-3
CDR3 protein: CAITDRVEQPQHF

V gene: TRBV29-1
CDR3 protein: CSVSDSSYEQYF

V gene: TRBV28
CDR3 protein: CASSFLREAQPQHF

V gene: TRBV5-5
CDR3 protein: CASSPQGAGNTIYF

V gene: TRBV10-3
CDR3 protein: CATSWGGEATEAFF

V gene: TRBV27
CDR3 protein: CASSRGGLTDTQYF

V gene: TRBV5-1
CDR3 protein: CASSQGLAGLPTGTQYF

V gene: TRBV6-2/TRBV6-3
CDR3 protein: CASSYPGRVEQFF

V gene: TRBV5-1
CDR3 protein: CASSLAGDRDTYEQYF

V gene: TRBV13
CDR3 protein: CASSLGLAPQETQYF

V gene: TRBV25-1
CDR3 protein: CASSGGSNTIYF

V gene: TRBV28
CDR3 protein: CASSLGRAGNTIYF

V gene: TRBV6-5
CDR3 protein: CASSYDRGEAFF

V gene: TRBV25-1
CDR3 protein: CASSATSGTYNEQFF

V gene: TRBV5-6
CDR3 protein: CASSFGGGSQPQHF

V gene: TRBV7-2
CDR3 protein: CASSLVGPVVYLRNEQFF

V gene: TRBV29-1
CDR3 protein: CSVVLAGRSEQFF